The clone carrying this TCR beta chain was detected only once. The antigen remains unidentified. The data stem from a study of graft-versus-host responses after intestinal transplantation. For the study at large: Those transplanted obtained multivisceral, liver-intestinal, or isolated intestinal grafts. Tacrolimus plus steroids were given to all recipients for about 3 years, preceded by anti-thymocyte globulin induction. Study-wide points: Recipient marrow contained GvH clones, some of which appeared first in ileum or blood.

CDR3 size: 16 residues. Germline-derived CDR1 and CDR2 are KGHSH and LQKENI. The ends lost 0 bases at V and 6 bases at J; junction bases unmatched: 7. Sequencing was performed with immunoSEQ multiplex PCR; in TCRdb, only in-frame clones are kept and a portion is missing. The sample yields 35,000 to 50,000 clones, 85% to 95% seen once. This chain links TRBV18 with TRBJ2-3; TRBD2 agrees at 9 bases. This TCR was recovered from a human patient who received an intestinal transplant, so some T cells may come from the graft donor. The sample in question was PBMCs, obtained about 11 months after intestinal transplant. In nucleotides, the CDR3 is TGTGCCAGCTCACCACCCGTGCGGGGGGGCGCGGATACGCAGTATTTT. Residues: CASSPPVRGGADTQYF.